The clone carrying this TCR beta chain was counted a few times. This sample was taken from a study of shared T cell receptors in the human thymus. In germline, CDR1 is MDHEN, CDR2 SYDVKM. The V end was cut by 5 bases, the J end by 4 bases, with 14 bases between. The CDR3 contains 14 residues. Profiling relied on immunoSEQ multiplex PCR, and the TCRdb table lists in-frame clones only, not all of them. The table shows approximately 580,000 clones, with 75% to 80% occurring only once. These same data were also listed under a study on human thymus T cells. That study reports: Among unrelated individuals, related research reported thymic repertoires that overlapped highly.

The J gene is TRBJ1-1, the V gene TRBV28, with no clear D. Sequenced material: thymocytes. The source is a boy in the first two years of life with a congenital heart defect. DNA of the CDR3: TGTGCCAGCAGTATCCCGGGTCCTATCACTGAAGCTTTCTTT. It encodes CASSIPGPITEAFF.